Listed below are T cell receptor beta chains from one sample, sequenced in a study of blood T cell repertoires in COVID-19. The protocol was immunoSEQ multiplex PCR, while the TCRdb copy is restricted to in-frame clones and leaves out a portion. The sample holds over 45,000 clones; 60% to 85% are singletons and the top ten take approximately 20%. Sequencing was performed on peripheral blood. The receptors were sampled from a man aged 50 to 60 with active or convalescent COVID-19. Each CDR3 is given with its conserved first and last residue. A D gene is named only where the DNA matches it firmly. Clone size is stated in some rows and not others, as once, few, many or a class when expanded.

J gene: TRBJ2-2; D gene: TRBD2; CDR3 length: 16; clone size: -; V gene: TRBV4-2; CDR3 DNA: TGTGCCAGCAGCCAAGCTAGCGGGACCGCCGCCGGGGAGCTGTTTTTT; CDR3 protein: CASSQASGTAAGELFF
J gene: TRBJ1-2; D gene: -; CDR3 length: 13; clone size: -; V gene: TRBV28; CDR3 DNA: TGTGCCAGCCATAGGACAGAGGAATATGGCTACACCTTC; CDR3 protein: CASHRTEEYGYTF
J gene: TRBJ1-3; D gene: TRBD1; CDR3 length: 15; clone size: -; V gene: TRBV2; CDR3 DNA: TGTGCCAGCAGTCCACAGGGGTCGCCTGGAAACACCATATATTTT; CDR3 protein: CASSPQGSPGNTIYF
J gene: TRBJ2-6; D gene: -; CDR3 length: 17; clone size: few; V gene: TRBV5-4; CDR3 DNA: TGTGCCAGCGCCCCGGGGATTAGGGGGTTCGGGGCCAACGTCCTGACTTTC; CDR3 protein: CASAPGIRGFGANVLTF
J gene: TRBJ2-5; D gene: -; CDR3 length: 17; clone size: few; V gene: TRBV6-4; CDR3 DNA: TGTGCCAGCAGTGACATCTTTGAGGGGGGGCGCCAAGAGACCCAGTACTTC; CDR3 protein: CASSDIFEGGRQETQYF
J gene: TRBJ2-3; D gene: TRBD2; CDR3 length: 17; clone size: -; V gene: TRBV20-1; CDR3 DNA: TGCAGTGCTAGTCGTCCGGGTAGCGGGGGCAAAAGAGATACGCAGTATTTT; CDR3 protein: CSASRPGSGGKRDTQYF
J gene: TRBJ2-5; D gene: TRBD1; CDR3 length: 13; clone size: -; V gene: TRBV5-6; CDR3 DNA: TGTGCCAGCAGCTACACAGGGGTGGAGACCCAGTACTTC; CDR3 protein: CASSYTGVETQYF
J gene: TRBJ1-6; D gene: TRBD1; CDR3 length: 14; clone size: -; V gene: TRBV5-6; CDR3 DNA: TGTGCCAGCAGCCGAGACAGGGGGAATTCACCCCTCCACTTT; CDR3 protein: CASSRDRGNSPLHF
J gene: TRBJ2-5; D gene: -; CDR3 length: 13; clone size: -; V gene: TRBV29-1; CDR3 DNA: TGCAGCGCGGGCCGCGGGGACCAAGAGACCCAGTACTTC; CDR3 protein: CSAGRGDQETQYF
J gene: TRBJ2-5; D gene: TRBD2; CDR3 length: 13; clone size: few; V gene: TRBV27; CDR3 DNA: TGTGCCAGCAGTTTTCGGGGGGAGCAGACCCAGTACTTC; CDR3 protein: CASSFRGEQTQYF
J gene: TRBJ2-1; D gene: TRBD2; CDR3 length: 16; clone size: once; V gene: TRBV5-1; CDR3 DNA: TGCGCCAGCAGCAGCATTAGCGGGAGCTCCTACAATGAGCAGTTCTTC; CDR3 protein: CASSSISGSSYNEQFF
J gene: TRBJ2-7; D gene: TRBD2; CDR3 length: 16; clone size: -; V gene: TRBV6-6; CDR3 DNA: TGTGCCAGCAGTGGGTCCCGAGCTAGCGGGAGAGACGAGCAGTACTTC; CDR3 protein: CASSGSRASGRDEQYF
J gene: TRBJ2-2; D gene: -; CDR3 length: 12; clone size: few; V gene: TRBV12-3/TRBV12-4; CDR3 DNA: TGTGCCAGCAGTTTAATGGGGCGAGAGCTGTTTTTT; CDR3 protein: CASSLMGRELFF